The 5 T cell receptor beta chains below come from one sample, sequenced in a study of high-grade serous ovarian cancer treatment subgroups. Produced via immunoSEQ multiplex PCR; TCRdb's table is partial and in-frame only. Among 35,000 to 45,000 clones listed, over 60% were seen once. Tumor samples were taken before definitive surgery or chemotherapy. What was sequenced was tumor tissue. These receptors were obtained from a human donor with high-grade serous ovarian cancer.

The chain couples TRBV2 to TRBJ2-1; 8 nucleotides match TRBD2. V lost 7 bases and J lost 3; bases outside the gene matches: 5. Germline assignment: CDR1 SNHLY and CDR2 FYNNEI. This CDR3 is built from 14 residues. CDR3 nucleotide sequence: TGTGCCAGCATAACTAGCGGAGTCTACAATGAGCAGTTCTTC. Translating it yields CASITSGVYNEQFF. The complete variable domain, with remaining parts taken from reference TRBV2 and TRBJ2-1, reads EPEVTQTPSHQVTQMGQEVILRCVPISNHLYFYWYRQILGQKVEFLVSFYNNEISEKSEIFDDQFSVERPDGSNFTLKIRSTKLEDSAMYFCASITSGVYNEQFFGPGTRLTVL.

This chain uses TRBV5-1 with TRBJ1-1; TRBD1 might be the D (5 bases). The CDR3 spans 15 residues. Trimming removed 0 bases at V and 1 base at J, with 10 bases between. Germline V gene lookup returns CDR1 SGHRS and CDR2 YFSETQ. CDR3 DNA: TGCGCCAGCAGCTTGGACGGACATTCGAACACTGAAGCTTTCTTT. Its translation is CASSLDGHSNTEAFF.

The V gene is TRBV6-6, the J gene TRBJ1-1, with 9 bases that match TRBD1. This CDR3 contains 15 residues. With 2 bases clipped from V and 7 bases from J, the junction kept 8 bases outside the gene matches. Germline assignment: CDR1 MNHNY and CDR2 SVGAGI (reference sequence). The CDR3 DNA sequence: TGTGCCAGCAGTTACGTAAGGACAGGGGCAGGTGAAGCTTTCTTT. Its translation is CASSYVRTGAGEAFF.

In DNA form, the CDR3 reads TGTGCCAGCAGCCAACCGGGACTCAGGAACACTGAAGCTTTCTTT. This sequence encodes CASSQPGLRNTEAFF. V and J are TRBV6-5 and TRBJ1-1, with D possibly being TRBD1 (5 bases). This CDR3 region has 15 residues. Trimming removed 6 bases from V and 1 base from J, with 15 bases in between. Germline values: CDR1 MNHEY, CDR2 SVGAGI.

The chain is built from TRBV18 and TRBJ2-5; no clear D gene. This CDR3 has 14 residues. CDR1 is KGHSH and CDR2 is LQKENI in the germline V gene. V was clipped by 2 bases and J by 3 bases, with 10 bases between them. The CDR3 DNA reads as TGTGCCAGCTCACCATTAAGAGCAGAAGAGACCCAGTACTTC. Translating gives CASSPLRAEETQYF.